This TCR beta chain was found in a study of CD8+CD57+ T cells in acquired aplastic anemia. As for the study in general: DNA from sorted CD4+ and CD8+ cells averaged around 3.5 ug. The study, taken as a whole, reports: CD8+ Simpson's diversity did not differ significantly between patients and controls. Patients and controls shared just under 30 CD8+ CDR3 sequences.

Details on this clonotype: Its antigen is undetermined.

Germline trimming cut 3 bases from V and 7 bases from J; bases unmatched to any gene: 11. CDR3 length equals 15 residues. Germline-derived CDR1 and CDR2 are SEHNR and FQNEAQ (reference sequence). Patients sequenced had flow cytometry evidence of CD8+CD57+ cell expansion. Diagnosis of severe acquired aplastic anemia applied to all patients. Genomic DNA acted as the template from which TCR beta VDJ combination and CDR3 sequence profiling were carried out. TCRdb processed the reads anew with MiXCR; each CDR3 protein has one entry. The table shows roughly 200,000 distinct CDR3 sequences, with roughly 60% occurring only once.

The sample comprised sorted CD4+, CD8+, or CD8+CD57+ T cells (not recorded which) from PBMCs. This rearrangement joins TRBV7-9 to TRBJ1-2; 7 bases are shared with TRBD1. The receptor was derived from a human donor with aplastic anemia. CDR3 loop: CASSLGPGQVAGYTF. CDR3 DNA: TGTGCCAGCAGCTTGGGTCCCGGACAGGTCGCTGGCTACACCTTC.